What follows are 13 T cell receptor beta chains derived from one specimen sequenced in a study of T cells in women clearing cervical HPV infection. The table came from immunoSEQ multiplex PCR; TCRdb's copy has only in-frame clones and leaves some out. The table gives 40,000 to 45,000 clones; the top ten clones make up about 1.2% of it. Sequences were obtained from blood buffy coat. The source is a woman aged 18 to 75 with a cervical HPV16 infection that either progressed to CIN3+ or cleared (not recorded which).

Of note for this clone: Coverage ceases 3 residues before the CDR3 finishes, and the germline J gene fills in the end. This sequence joins TRBV20-1 and TRBJ1-6; 8 positions match TRBD1. CDR3 size: 18 residues. The J segment lost 0 bases and the V segment lost 0 bases, leaving 7 bases of the junction unmatched. The V gene's germline CDR1 is DFQATT and CDR2 SNEGSKA (reference sequence). The chain's CDR3 is CSARDPGQGFSYNSPLHF. Partial CDR3 DNA: TGCAGTGCTAGAGATCCAGGACAGGGATTCTCCTATAATTCACCC.

The covered CDR3 bases are TGCGCCAGCAGCCGGGGGGGGATAGACATT. This sequence encodes CASSRGGIDI. In full, the CDR3 is CASSRGGIDIQYF. This sequence joins TRBV5-1 and TRBJ2-4; TRBD2 aligns across 8 bases. The missing CDR3 end, 3 residues past where the read stops, is filled in from the germline J gene. The V gene end was trimmed by 4 bases and the J gene end by 8 bases; junction bases not matched to a gene: 5. Germline V gene data show CDR1 as SGHRS and CDR2 as YFSETQ. The CDR3 extends over 13 amino acids.

Comments on this clone: The DNA ends 3 residues before the CDR3 does, and the rest of the CDR3 is filled in from the germline J gene. This chain links TRBV5-1 with TRBJ2-7; maybe TRBD1 (5 bases). This CDR3 spans 14 amino acids. Trimming shortened V by 2 bases and J by 2 bases, and 11 bases separated the two germline ends. Germline V CDR1 and CDR2: SGHRS, YFSETQ. CDR3 DNA, as far as it was read: TGCGCCAGCAGCTTCAGGGTTTCCCCCTACGAG. Residues: CASSFRVSPYE. The entire CDR3 reads CASSFRVSPYEQYF.

With respect to this clone: The read ends 3 residues early relative to the CDR3; the germline J gene fills the gap. This rearrangement joins TRBV7-2 to TRBJ2-3; 7 bases map to TRBD2. The CDR3 is made up of 14 amino acids. Germline CDR1 reads SGHTA; CDR2 reads FQGNSA. The CDR3 region is CASSLGLAEETQYF. The sequenced part of the CDR3 DNA is TGTGCCAGCAGCTTGGGGCTAGCGGAAGAGACG.

A note on this clone: The read terminates 3 residues ahead of where the CDR3 ends, so the germline J gene completes it. The gene calls are TRBV10-1 and TRBJ1-1, with 7 bases aligning to TRBD1. With V trimmed by 4 bases and J by 5 bases, 7 bases remained unmatched. CDR1 and CDR2 (germline): WNHNN, SYGVQD (reference sequence). The CDR3 contains 14 residues. The part of the CDR3 DNA that was read is TGCGCCAGCAGTGGCTACAGGGGAGGTACTGAA. Translating gives CASSGYRGGTE. The entire CDR3 protein reads CASSGYRGGTEAFF.

Regarding this clone: The CDR3 end lies 3 residues beyond the end of the read and is filled in from the germline J gene. This sequence joins TRBV6-1 and TRBJ1-1; D gene unclear. Trimming left V 4 bases short and J 0 bases short, with 6 bases between. The CDR3 consists of 13 residues. The germline V gene has CDR1 MNHNS and CDR2 SASEGT. This CDR3 reads CASSGQMNTEAFF. Incomplete CDR3 DNA: TGTGCCAGCAGTGGTCAGATGAACACTGAA.

Points on this clone: The read ends 3 residues shy of where the CDR3 ends; the end is completed using the germline J gene. The J gene is TRBJ1-4, the V gene TRBV9; tentative D call: TRBD1 (6 bases). This CDR3 has 16 amino acids. With 0 bases removed from V and 2 bases from J, the gap between germline ends came to 11 bases. Germline V gene data show CDR1 as SGDLS and CDR2 as YYNGEE. The CDR3 DNA, read in part, is TGTGCCAGCAGCGTAGGGCCAGGGGTGACTAATGAAAAA. Its translation is CASSVGPGVTNEK. The CDR3, in full, reads CASSVGPGVTNEKLFF.

On this clone itself: The observed sequence ends 3 residues before the CDR3 terminus, with the missing tail filled in from the germline J gene. The rearrangement uses TRBV5-1 and TRBJ2-3; TRBD1 agrees at 9 bases. The CDR3 totals 15 residues. Trimming took 4 bases from V and 0 from J; bases not matched to a gene: 3. CDR1 is SGHRS and CDR2 is YFSETQ in the germline V gene. CDR3 DNA (partial): TGCGCCAGCAGCACCGGGACAGGGAGCACAGATACG. Translation: CASSTGTGSTDT. The entire CDR3 is CASSTGTGSTDTQYF.

CDR3 in amino acids: CASTPGTGGYNEQFF. Incomplete CDR3 DNA: TGCGCCAGCACCCCCGGGACAGGGGGCTACAATGAG. This chain joins TRBV10-1 and TRBJ2-1; 11 bases are shared with TRBD1. The CDR3 extends 3 residues past the end of the read, so its final part is completed from the germline J gene. Losses at the gene ends were 7 bases for V and 3 bases for J; bases not matched to a gene: 5. The CDR3 is 15 amino acids. CDR1 WNHNN and CDR2 SYGVQD come from the germline V gene (reference sequence).

About this clone itself: Read data end 3 residues before the CDR3 end; the end is taken from the germline J gene. The chain links TRBV19 to TRBJ2-1; 10 bases fit TRBD1. J lost 8 bases, V lost 5 bases, and 12 bases had no gene match. Germline V lookup: CDR1 LNHDA, CDR2 SQIVND (reference sequence). The CDR3 has 16 residues. Incomplete CDR3 DNA: TGTGCCAGTAGTGCGGCACCGGGACAGGGGTTCTATGAG. Its protein is CASSAAPGQGFYE. The whole CDR3 region reads CASSAAPGQGFYEQFF.

The CDR3 reads CAGRAGDATNEKLFF. CDR3 DNA (partial): TGTGCCGGAAGGGCAGGAGACGCAACTAATGAAAAA. The V gene is TRBV18, the J gene TRBJ1-4; D is unresolved. Read coverage stops 3 residues before the CDR3 terminus; the germline J gene supplies the remainder. This CDR3 is built from 15 residues. The V gene's germline CDR1 is KGHSH and CDR2 LQKENI. V was trimmed by 11 bases and J by 0 bases, leaving 16 bases between them.

In the case of this clone: The read finishes 3 residues shy of the CDR3 end, and the germline J gene is used to complete it. The genes are TRBV10-2 and TRBJ1-1; TRBD1 might be the D (5 bases). Per the germline V gene, CDR1 is WSHSY and CDR2 is SAAADI. The CDR3 spans 12 residues. Between the trimmed V and J ends, which lost 7 bases and 7 bases, there was a span of 13 bases. The CDR3 sequence: CASNGGMFEAFF. CDR3 DNA (partial): TGCGCCAGCAACGGGGGGATGTTTGAA.

The CDR3 reads CAWSASLTGGYYNEQFF. The part of the CDR3 DNA that was read is TGTGCCTGGAGTGCTAGCCTCACAGGGGGCTATTACAATGAG. The V gene is TRBV30, the J gene TRBJ2-1, with 9 nucleotides matching TRBD1. The CDR3 end lies 3 residues beyond the end of the read and is filled in from the germline J gene. After removal of 1 base from V and 4 bases from J, the junction contained 11 bases not matched to a gene. The CDR3 consists of 17 residues. CDR1 is GTSNPN, CDR2 SVGIG, per germline (reference sequence).